Listed below are T cell receptor beta chains from one sample, sequenced in a study of T cells in Graves' hyperthyroidism and ophthalmopathy. TCRdb used MiXCR to reprocess the multiplex PCR reads, holding one entry per CDR3 protein. The data hold approximately 260,000 distinct CDR3 sequences, with around 15% observed a single time. Sequences were obtained from blood. All receptors come from a woman in her forties or fifties with Graves' hyperthyroidism that later progressed to Graves' ophthalmopathy. Each CDR3 is given with its conserved first and last residue. D genes are given only for firm matches. A row's size may be missing; if present it is once, few, many or a size class.

>many|TRBV2|TRBJ2-4|.
TGTGCCAGCAGTTTGGGGGCAGAAAACATTCAGTACTTC
CASSLGAENIQYF
>.|TRBV5-1|TRBJ2-1|TRBD2
TGCGCCAGCCTCCCCGGGACTAGCGGAGCCTACAATGAGCAGTTCTTC
CASLPGTSGAYNEQFF
>.|TRBV19|TRBJ1-1|.
TGTGCCAGTAGGAAGGGGTCGCGGGCTGAAGCTTTCTTT
CASRKGSRAEAFF
>few|TRBV4-1|TRBJ2-1|TRBD2
TGCGCCAGCAGCCTTGGACTAGCGGAGACCTACAATGAGCAGTTCTTC
CASSLGLAETYNEQFF
>many|TRBV7-9|TRBJ2-1|TRBD1
TGTGCCAGCAGCTTACCGGGACAGAGAAACAATGAGCAGTTCTTC
CASSLPGQRNNEQFF
>few|TRBV18|TRBJ1-4|.
TGTGCCAGCTCCCCGACCGAGAATGAAAAACTGTTTTTT
CASSPTENEKLFF
>few|TRBV6-1|TRBJ2-2|.
TGTGCCAGCACCTATATCGGGCGTGGCACCGGGGAGCTGTTTTTT
CASTYIGRGTGELFF
>many|TRBV3-1|TRBJ1-1|TRBD1
TGTGCCAGCAGCCAAGATCGAGTTAACGCAGGGGGGGATGAAGCTTTCTTT
CASSQDRVNAGGDEAFF
>many|TRBV20-1|TRBJ2-1|TRBD2
TGCAGTGCATCACCCGGGACTATTAACCAGCAGTTCTTC
CSASPGTINQQFF
>few|TRBV5-5|TRBJ2-7|TRBD2
TGTGCCAGCAGCGTTGGGGGCGGGAGGGTCAACTACGAGCAGTACTTC
CASSVGGGRVNYEQYF
>.|TRBV10-1|TRBJ2-2|.
TGCGCCAGCTGGGGGGTGAACACCGGGGAGCTGTTTTTT
CASWGVNTGELFF
>many|TRBV10-1|TRBJ2-1|.
TGCGCCAGCAGTGAGTCGGGAAAGAATGAGCAGTTCTTC
CASSESGKNEQFF
>.|TRBV7-9|TRBJ2-2|TRBD2
TGTGCCAGCAGGGAAAGCGGGACCACCGGGGAGCTGTTTTTT
CASRESGTTGELFF
>many|TRBV6-1|TRBJ1-5|TRBD1
TGTGCCAGCAGTACAGGGGCCCTGGGCAATCAGCCCCAGCATTTT
CASSTGALGNQPQHF
>many|TRBV9|TRBJ2-7|.
TGTGCCAGCAGCCTCGGCGGGACTTCGTTCTACGAGCAGTACTTC
CASSLGGTSFYEQYF
>many|TRBV28|TRBJ2-7|TRBD2
TGTGCCAGCACCCCCGGGACTAACCGGGGGGAGCAGTACTTC
CASTPGTNRGEQYF
>few|TRBV6-1|TRBJ1-5|TRBD1
TGTGCCAGCAGTGACACAGGGGCCGCTAGCAATCAGCCCCAGCATTTT
CASSDTGAASNQPQHF
>few|TRBV4-1|TRBJ1-2|.
TGCGCCAGCAGCCAGACCAGAATTGGATCCAACTATGGCTACACCTTC
CASSQTRIGSNYGYTF
>many|TRBV28|TRBJ1-3|.
TGTGCCAGCAGTCCGGGACCGACTTACTCTGGAAACACCATATATTTT
CASSPGPTYSGNTIYF
>many|TRBV12-3/TRBV12-4|TRBJ2-7|TRBD2
TGTGCCAGCAGTCCCCGGGCTAGCGGGAGTCACGAGCAGTACTTC
CASSPRASGSHEQYF
>many|TRBV2|TRBJ2-7|TRBD2
TGTGCCAGCAGTGAAACCGGGACTAGCGGGAGGGCTGTCTCCTACGAGCAGTACTTC
CASSETGTSGRAVSYEQYF
>few|TRBV27|TRBJ1-6|.
TGTGCCAGCAGTTTAGAAGGGAGGATTAATTCACCCCTCCACTTT
CASSLEGRINSPLHF
>many|TRBV11-2|TRBJ2-3|TRBD2
TGTGCCAGCAGCTTAGGCGGGGGTTTAAGCACAGATACGCAGTATTTT
CASSLGGGLSTDTQYF
>few|TRBV3-1|TRBJ2-7|.
TGTGCCAGCAGCCAAGATGGGTGGGAGGGGGCCGAGCAGTACTTC
CASSQDGWEGAEQYF
>many|TRBV6-2/TRBV6-3|TRBJ1-4|.
TGTGCCAGCAGTTACAGCGCAACTAATGAAAAACTGTTTTTT
CASSYSATNEKLFF
>many|TRBV28|TRBJ1-1|.
TGTGCCAGCACCCCCGCACACTTGAACACTGAAGCTTTCTTT
CASTPAHLNTEAFF
>many|TRBV11-2|TRBJ2-1|.
TGTGCCAGCAGCTTGGATAACAATGAGCAGTTCTTC
CASSLDNNEQFF
>few|TRBV15|TRBJ1-2|.
TGTGCCACCAGGTCGGGCGCCGGATATGGCTACACCTTC
CATRSGAGYGYTF
>.|TRBV11-3|TRBJ2-1|TRBD2
TGTGCCAGCAGTCGGGGGACCGGGACTAGCGGGGTCAATGAGCAGTTCTTC
CASSRGTGTSGVNEQFF
>many|TRBV10-3|TRBJ2-7|TRBD2
TGTGCCATCAGGGAGGGACTAGCGGGAGAGTACGAGCAGTACTTC
CAIREGLAGEYEQYF
>many|TRBV28|TRBJ2-7|.
TGTGCCAGCAGACCCAACTCTCGAGGATACGAGCAGTACTTC
CASRPNSRGYEQYF
>few|TRBV5-1|TRBJ1-4|.
TGCGCCAGCAGCTTGATCGGAGACCCCCAAGAGAAACTGTTTTTT
CASSLIGDPQEKLFF
>many|TRBV20-1|TRBJ1-1|TRBD1
TGCAGTGGAGGGGGCTCTGGCACTGAAGCTTTCTTT
CSGGGSGTEAFF
>many|TRBV20-1|TRBJ2-7|.
TGCAGTGCTAGAGATGGAGTAGCGGAATACGAGCAGTACTTC
CSARDGVAEYEQYF
>many|TRBV7-8|TRBJ1-1|.
TGTGCCAGCAGCTTTAACGCCCTGAACACTGAAGCTTTCTTT
CASSFNALNTEAFF
>few|TRBV13|TRBJ2-7|TRBD1
TGTGCCAGCAGCCTAAGGAGGGGACAGGGGGCGCGTGAGGAGCAGTACTTC
CASSLRRGQGAREEQYF
>many|TRBV11-2|TRBJ2-7|.
TGTGCCAGCAGCTTAGAGGGGGTTTCTAGCGTACCCTACGAGCAGTACTTC
CASSLEGVSSVPYEQYF
>many|TRBV28|TRBJ2-7|.
TGTGCCAGCGCTGGGGCAGGGAACTCCTACGAGCAGTACTTC
CASAGAGNSYEQYF
>many|TRBV27|TRBJ2-5|.
TGTGCCAGCAGTTTAGGGGTTCGAGAGACCCAGTACTTC
CASSLGVRETQYF
>.|TRBV4-1|TRBJ1-1|.
TGCGCCAGCAGCCAAGGGCAGGCTATGAACACTGAAGCTTTCTTT
CASSQGQAMNTEAFF
>many|TRBV12-3/TRBV12-4|TRBJ2-7|.
TGTGCCAGCAGTTTTCCGGCCTCGACCGATATTTACGAGCAGTACTTC
CASSFPASTDIYEQYF
>many|TRBV20-1|TRBJ2-5|.
TGCAGTGCCATACAAGAGACCCAGTACTTC
CSAIQETQYF
>few|TRBV7-8|TRBJ2-7|.
TGTGCCAGCAGCTTAGCGACCAGGGGTTACGAGCAGTACTTC
CASSLATRGYEQYF
>once|TRBV5-1|TRBJ2-3|.
TGCGCCAGCAGCTTGTCAGGAAAGGCAGATACGCAGTATTTT
CASSLSGKADTQYF
>.|TRBV6-1|TRBJ2-3|.
TGTGCCAGCAGTGAATGGGCTAGCGCGAGCACAGATACGCAGTATTTT
CASSEWASASTDTQYF